This record looks at one TCR beta chain sequence and its context. These data are taken from a study of blood T cell repertoires in COVID-19. As for the study in general: There were acute and convalescent COVID-19 samples, and they came from the United States, Italy and Spain. PBMCs, B-cell-depleted T cells, or T cells provided the cDNA or gDNA that made up the material.

Per the authors' pipeline: Amplification of reference gene primers provided the estimated nucleated cell counts. Libraries were prepared by immunoSEQ multiplex PCR; TCRdb keeps only in-frame clonotypes and omits some of them. The V and J calls and the clone size are those of that table, but D and trimming were determined from the DNA. The repertoire holds 62,000 or so clones, with more than 75% as singletons. Recruited during active infection, patients (from Seattle) were subsequently followed longitudinally. V lost 6 bases and J lost 3, with 12 bases in between. The CDR3 consists of 13 residues. The receptor comes from a man between 60 and 70 years old with COVID-19, enrolled during active disease. The sample taken for sequencing was peripheral blood. J is TRBJ2-7 and V is TRBV12-3 or TRBV12-4; D is unclear. In nucleotides, the CDR3 is TGTGCCAGCAGCGAGACATCATACTACGAGCAGTACTTC. It encodes CASSETSYYEQYF.